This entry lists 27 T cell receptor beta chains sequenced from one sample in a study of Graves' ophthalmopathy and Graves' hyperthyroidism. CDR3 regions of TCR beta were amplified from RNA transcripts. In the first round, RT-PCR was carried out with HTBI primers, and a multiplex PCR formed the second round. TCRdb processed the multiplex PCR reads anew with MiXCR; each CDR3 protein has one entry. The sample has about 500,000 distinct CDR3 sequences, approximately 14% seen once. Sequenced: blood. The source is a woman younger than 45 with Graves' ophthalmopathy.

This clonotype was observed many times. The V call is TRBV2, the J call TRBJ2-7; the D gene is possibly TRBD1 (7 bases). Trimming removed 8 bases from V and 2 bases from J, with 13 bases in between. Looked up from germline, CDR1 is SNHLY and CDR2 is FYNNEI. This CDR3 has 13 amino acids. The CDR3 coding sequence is TGTGCCAGCGGGGGGACAGCTCCCTACGAGCAGTACTTC. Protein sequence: CASGGTAPYEQYF.

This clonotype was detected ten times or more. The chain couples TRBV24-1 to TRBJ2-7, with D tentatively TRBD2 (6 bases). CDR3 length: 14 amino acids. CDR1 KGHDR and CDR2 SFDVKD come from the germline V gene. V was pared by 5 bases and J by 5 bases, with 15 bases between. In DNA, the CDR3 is TGTGCCACCAGTGCAACGGGGGTCGCCCACGAGCAGTACTTC. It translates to CATSATGVAHEQYF.

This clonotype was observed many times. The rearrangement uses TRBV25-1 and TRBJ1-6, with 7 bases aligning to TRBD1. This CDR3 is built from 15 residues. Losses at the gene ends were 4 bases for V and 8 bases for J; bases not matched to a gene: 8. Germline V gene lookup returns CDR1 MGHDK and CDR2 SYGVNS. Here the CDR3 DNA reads TGTGCCAGCAGTGTGTCCCGACAGGGATATTCACCCCTCCACTTT. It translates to CASSVSRQGYSPLHF. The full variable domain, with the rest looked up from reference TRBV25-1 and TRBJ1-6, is EADIYQTPRYLVIGTGKKITLECSQTMGHDKMYWYQQDPGMELHLIHYSYGVNSTEKGDLSSESTVSRIRTEHFPLTLESARPSHTSQYLCASSVSRQGYSPLHFGNGTRLTVT.

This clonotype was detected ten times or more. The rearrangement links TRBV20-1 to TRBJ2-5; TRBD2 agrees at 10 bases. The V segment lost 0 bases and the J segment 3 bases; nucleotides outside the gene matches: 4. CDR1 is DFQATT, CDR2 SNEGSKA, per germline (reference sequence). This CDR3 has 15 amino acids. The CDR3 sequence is CSARDGTSAKETQYF. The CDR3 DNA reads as TGCAGTGCTAGAGATGGGACTAGCGCTAAAGAGACCCAGTACTTC.

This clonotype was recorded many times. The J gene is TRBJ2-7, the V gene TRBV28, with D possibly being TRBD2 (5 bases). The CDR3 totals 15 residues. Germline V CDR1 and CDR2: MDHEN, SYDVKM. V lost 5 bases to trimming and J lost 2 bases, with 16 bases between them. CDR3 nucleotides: TGTGCCAGCAGTCCAGCGAGCGGCGGCACCTACGAGCAGTACTTC. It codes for CASSPASGGTYEQYF.

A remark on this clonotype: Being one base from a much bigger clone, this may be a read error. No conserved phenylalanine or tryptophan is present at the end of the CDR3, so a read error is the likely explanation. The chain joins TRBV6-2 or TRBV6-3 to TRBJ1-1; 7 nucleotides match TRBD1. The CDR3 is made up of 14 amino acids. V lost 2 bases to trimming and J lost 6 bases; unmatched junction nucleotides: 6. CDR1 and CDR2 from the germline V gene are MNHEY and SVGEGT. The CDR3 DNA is TGTGCCAGCAGTTACGGCGGGACAGAAGCTGAAGCTTTCTTG. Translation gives CASSYGGTEAEAFL.

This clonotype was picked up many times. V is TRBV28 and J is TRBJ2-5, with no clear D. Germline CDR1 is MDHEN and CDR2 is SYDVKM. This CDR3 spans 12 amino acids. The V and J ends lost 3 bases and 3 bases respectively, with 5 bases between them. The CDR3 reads CASSFLEETQYF. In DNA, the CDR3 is TGTGCCAGCAGTTTTCTAGAAGAGACCCAGTACTTC.

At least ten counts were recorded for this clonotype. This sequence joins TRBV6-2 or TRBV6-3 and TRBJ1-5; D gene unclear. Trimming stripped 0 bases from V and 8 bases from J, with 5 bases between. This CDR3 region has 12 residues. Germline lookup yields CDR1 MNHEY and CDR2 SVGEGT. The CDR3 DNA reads TGTGCCAGCAGTTACTCCGGGGAGCCCCAGCATTTT. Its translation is CASSYSGEPQHF.

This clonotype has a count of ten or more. In DNA, the CDR3 is TGTGCCACCACTCGCTCGACAGGGGTCTACGAGCAGTACTTC. Encoded protein: CATTRSTGVYEQYF. The chain carries TRBV10-3 and TRBJ2-7, with 8 bases aligning to TRBD1. Germline V gives CDR1 ENHRY, CDR2 SYGVKD. This CDR3 is 14 amino acids long. V lost 10 bases, J lost 3 bases, and 11 bases stayed unmatched.

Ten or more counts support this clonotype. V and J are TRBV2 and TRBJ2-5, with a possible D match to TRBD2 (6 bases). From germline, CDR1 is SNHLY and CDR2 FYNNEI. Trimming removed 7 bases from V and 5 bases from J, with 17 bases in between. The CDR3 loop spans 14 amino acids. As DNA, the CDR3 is TGTGCCAGCATGGTGGGGAGGCGGGCGGAGACCCAGTACTTC. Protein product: CASMVGRRAETQYF. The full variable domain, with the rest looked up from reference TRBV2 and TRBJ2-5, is EPEVTQTPSHQVTQMGQEVILRCVPISNHLYFYWYRQILGQKVEFLVSFYNNEISEKSEIFDDQFSVERPDGSNFTLKIRSTKLEDSAMYFCASMVGRRAETQYFGPGTRLLVL.

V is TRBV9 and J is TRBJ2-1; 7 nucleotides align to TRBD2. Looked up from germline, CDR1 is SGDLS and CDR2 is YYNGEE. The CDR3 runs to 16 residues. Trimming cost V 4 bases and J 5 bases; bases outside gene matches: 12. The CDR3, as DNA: TGTGCCAGCAGCCCCTTAGCGGCGGGAGTCAACAATGAGCAGTTCTTC. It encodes CASSPLAAGVNNEQFF.

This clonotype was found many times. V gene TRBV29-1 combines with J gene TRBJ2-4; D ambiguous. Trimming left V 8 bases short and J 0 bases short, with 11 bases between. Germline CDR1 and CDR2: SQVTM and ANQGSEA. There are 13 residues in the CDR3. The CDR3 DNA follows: TGCAGCAGCCTAGAAGTAGCCAAAAACATTCAGTACTTC. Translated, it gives CSSLEVAKNIQYF.

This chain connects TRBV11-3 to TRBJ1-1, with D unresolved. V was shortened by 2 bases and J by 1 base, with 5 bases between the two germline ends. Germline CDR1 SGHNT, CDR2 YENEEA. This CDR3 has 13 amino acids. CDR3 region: CASSLFRNTEAFF. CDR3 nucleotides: TGTGCCAGCAGCTTATTCCGGAACACTGAAGCTTTCTTT.

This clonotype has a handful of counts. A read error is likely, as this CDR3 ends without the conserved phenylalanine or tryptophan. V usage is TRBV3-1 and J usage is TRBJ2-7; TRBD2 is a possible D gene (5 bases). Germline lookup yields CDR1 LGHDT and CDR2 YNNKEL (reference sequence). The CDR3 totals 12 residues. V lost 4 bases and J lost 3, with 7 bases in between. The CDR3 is CASSRTVYEQYS. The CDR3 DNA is TGTGCCAGCAGCCGGACTGTCTACGAGCAGTACTCC.

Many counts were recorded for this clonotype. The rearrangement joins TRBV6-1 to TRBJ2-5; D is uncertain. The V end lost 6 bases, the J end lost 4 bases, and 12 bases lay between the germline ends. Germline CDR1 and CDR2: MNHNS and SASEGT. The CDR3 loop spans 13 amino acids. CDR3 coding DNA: TGTGCCAGCAGCCAAACAAGGACAGAGACCCAGTACTTC. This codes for CASSQTRTETQYF.

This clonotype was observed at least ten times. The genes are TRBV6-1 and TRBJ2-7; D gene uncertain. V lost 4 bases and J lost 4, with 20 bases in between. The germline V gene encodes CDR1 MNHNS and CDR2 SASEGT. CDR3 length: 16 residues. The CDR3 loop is CASSGPSERGPYEQYF. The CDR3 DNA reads TGTGCCAGCAGTGGGCCCTCCGAACGAGGACCGTACGAGCAGTACTTC.

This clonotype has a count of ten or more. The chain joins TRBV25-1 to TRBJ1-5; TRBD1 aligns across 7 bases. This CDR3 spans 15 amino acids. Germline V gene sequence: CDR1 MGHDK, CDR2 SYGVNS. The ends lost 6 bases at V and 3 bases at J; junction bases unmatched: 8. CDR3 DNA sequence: TGTGCCAGCAGCCAGGGGGGGTACGACAATCAGCCCCAGCATTTT. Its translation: CASSQGGYDNQPQHF.

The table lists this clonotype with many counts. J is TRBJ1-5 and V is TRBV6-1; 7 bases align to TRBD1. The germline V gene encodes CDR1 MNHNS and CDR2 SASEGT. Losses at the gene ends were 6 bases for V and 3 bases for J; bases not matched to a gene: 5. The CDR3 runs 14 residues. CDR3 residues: CASRRTGNNQPQHF. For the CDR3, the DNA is TGTGCCAGCAGACGGACAGGTAACAATCAGCCCCAGCATTTT.

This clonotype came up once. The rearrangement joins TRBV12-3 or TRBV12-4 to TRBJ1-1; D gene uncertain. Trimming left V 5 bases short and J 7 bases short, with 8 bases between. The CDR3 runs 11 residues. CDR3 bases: TGTGCCAGCAGTAGTTCCGGTGAAGCTTTCTTT. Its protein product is CASSSSGEAFF.

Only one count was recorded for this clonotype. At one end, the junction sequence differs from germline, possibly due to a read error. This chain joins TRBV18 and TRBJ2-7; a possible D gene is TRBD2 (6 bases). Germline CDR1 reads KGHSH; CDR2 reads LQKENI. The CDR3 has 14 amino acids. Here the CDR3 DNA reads TGTGCCAGCTCACCTAAGGAGGGAACGAACGAGCAGTGCTTC. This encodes CASSPKEGTNEQCF.

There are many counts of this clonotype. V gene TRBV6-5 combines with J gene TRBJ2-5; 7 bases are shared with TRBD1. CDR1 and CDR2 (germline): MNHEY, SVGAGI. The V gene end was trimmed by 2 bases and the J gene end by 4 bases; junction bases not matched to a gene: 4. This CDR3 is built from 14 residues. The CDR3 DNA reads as TGTGCCAGCAGTTACCCAGGGGGAGCAGAGACCCAGTACTTC. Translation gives CASSYPGGAETQYF.

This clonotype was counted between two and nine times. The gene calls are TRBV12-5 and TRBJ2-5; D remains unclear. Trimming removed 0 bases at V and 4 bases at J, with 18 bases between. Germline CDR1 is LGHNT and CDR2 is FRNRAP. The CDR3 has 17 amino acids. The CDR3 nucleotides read TGTGCTAGTGGTTTGGTAGCCGGTTTCTCCATCCCAGAGACCCAGTACTTC. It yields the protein CASGLVAGFSIPETQYF.

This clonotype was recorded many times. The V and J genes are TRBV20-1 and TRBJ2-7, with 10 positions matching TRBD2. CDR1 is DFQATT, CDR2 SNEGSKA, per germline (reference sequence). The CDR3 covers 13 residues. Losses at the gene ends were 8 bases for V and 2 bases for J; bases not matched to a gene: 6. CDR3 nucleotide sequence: TGCAGTCTCGGACTAGCGGACCCCTACGAGCAGTACTTC. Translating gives CSLGLADPYEQYF.

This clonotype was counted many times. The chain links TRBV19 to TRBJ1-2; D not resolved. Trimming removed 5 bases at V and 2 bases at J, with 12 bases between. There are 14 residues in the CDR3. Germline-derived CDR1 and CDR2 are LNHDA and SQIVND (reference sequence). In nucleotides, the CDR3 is TGTGCCAGTAGTGTGGCCGCTTCCAACTATGGCTACACCTTC. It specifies CASSVAASNYGYTF.

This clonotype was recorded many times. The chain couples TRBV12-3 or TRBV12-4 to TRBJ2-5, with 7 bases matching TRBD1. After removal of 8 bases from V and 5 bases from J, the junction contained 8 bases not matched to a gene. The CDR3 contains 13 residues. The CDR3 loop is CASLGQVRETQYF. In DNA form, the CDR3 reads TGTGCCAGCCTCGGACAGGTCCGGGAGACCCAGTACTTC.

The CDR3 DNA reads TGTGCCAGCAGACCCCCCTTTAGGGGCTCTGGGGCCAACGTCCTGACTTTC. Its protein is CASRPPFRGSGANVLTF. The gene calls are TRBV27 and TRBJ2-6; a weak D match, TRBD1 (5 bases). Trimming cost V 6 bases and J 0 bases, with 15 bases left between them. Germline CDR1 reads MNHEY; CDR2 reads SMNVEV (reference sequence). This CDR3 is built from 17 residues. The whole variable domain, filled in from reference TRBV27 and TRBJ2-6, reads EAQVTQNPRYLITVTGKKLTVTCSQNMNHEYMSWYRQDPGLGLRQIYYSMNVEVTDKGDVPEGYKVSRKEKRNFPLILESPSPNQTSLYFCASRPPFRGSGANVLTFGAGSRLTVL.

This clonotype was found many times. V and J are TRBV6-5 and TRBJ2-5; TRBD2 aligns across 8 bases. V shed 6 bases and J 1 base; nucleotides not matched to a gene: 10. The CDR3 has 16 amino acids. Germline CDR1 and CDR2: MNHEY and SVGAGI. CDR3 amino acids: CASRLEAGATQETQYF. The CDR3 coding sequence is TGTGCCAGCAGACTCGAAGCGGGGGCTACCCAAGAGACCCAGTACTTC.